This T cell receptor (beta chain) was captured in a study of T-cell memory formation after mild COVID-19. Study overall: Most TCR clusters belonged to a single donor.

This clonotype was counted between two and nine times. 5'RACE, which relied on constant-segment primers, yielded TCR alpha and TCR beta cDNA libraries carrying sample barcodes and UMIs. MiXCR, applied by TCRdb to the 5' RACE reads, yields one record per CDR3 protein. The table records about 110,000 distinct CDR3 sequences, 9.5% to 15% of them present only once. Germline V lookup: CDR1 MGHDK, CDR2 SYGVNS. With 8 bases removed from V and 4 bases from J, the gap between germline ends came to 12 bases. There are 12 residues in the CDR3. The chain couples TRBV25-1 to TRBJ2-7, with unresolved D. Sequencing input: PBMCs or a T cell subset sorted from them (not recorded which). The TCR sequence derives from an adult woman who had mild COVID-19 (a few samples of this study predate the infection). Cell type and time point are not known. CDR3 nucleotides: TGTGCCAGCCGTACATCCATGTACGAGCAGTACTTC. Residues: CASRTSMYEQYF.